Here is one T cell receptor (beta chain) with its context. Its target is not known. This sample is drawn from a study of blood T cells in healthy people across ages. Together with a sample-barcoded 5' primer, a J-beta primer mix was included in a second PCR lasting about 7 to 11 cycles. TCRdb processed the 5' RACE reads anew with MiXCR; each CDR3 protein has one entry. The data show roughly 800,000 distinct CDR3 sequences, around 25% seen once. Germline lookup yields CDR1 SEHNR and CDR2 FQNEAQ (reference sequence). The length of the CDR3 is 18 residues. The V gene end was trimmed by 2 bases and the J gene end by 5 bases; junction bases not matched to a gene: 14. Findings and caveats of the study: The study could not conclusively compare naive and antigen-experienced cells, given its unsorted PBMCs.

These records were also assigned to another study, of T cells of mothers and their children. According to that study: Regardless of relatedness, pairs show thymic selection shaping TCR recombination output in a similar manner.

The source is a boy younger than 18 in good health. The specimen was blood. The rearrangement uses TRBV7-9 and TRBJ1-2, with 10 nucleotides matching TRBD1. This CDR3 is CASSLIGQGDYPRYGYTF. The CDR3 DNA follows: TGTGCCAGCAGCTTAATTGGACAGGGGGATTATCCTCGTTATGGCTACACCTTC.